The 13 T cell receptor beta chains below come from one sample, sequenced in a study of T cell changes during pregnancy in multiple sclerosis. This table comes from immunoSEQ multiplex PCR, and its TCRdb copy is limited to in-frame clones, with some not included. The table shows tens of thousands of clones, with around 90% occurring only once. The specimen comprised CD4+ T cells from peripheral blood mononuclear cells, sampled in the second trimester of pregnancy. All receptors come from a female donor with multiple sclerosis, enrolled in a pregnancy study.

This chain links TRBV4-3 with TRBJ1-2, with D tentatively TRBD1 (5 bases). The CDR3 runs to 15 residues. The germline CDR1 and CDR2 sequences are LGHNA and YSLEER. The germline V and J ends were trimmed by 3 bases and 2 bases, with 13 bases remaining between them. The CDR3 region has the DNA TGCGCCAGCAGCCACCGTCCGGACAAAAACTATGGCTACACCTTC. Residues: CASSHRPDKNYGYTF.

The CDR3 protein is CSVAGQGHGYTF. CDR3 bases: TGCAGCGTGGCGGGACAGGGCCATGGCTACACCTTC. This chain connects TRBV29-1 to TRBJ1-2; 9 bases line up with TRBD1. The CDR3 has 12 amino acids. The trim removed 6 bases at V and 6 bases at J, leaving 5 bases unmatched. Germline lookup yields CDR1 SQVTM and CDR2 ANQGSEA.

V gene TRBV30 combines with J gene TRBJ2-5, with 8 bases that match TRBD1. The CDR3 totals 14 residues. Germline assignment: CDR1 GTSNPN and CDR2 SVGIG (reference sequence). The J segment lost 4 bases and the V segment lost 4 bases, leaving 8 bases of the junction unmatched. The CDR3 loop is CAWTTGAPGETQYF. The DNA for the CDR3 is TGTGCCTGGACGACAGGGGCGCCAGGAGAGACCCAGTACTTC.

J is TRBJ2-7 and V is TRBV5-4, with D possibly TRBD1 on 6 matching bases. Looked up from germline, CDR1 is SGHNT and CDR2 is YYREEE (reference sequence). The V end was cut by 7 bases, the J end by 6 bases, with 17 bases between. The length of the CDR3 is 13 residues. This chain's CDR3 is CASRPITGSEQYF. The CDR3 DNA sequence: TGTGCCAGCCGCCCGATTACAGGGTCCGAGCAGTACTTC. Full variable domain (missing parts from reference TRBV5-4 and TRBJ2-7): ETGVTQSPTHLIKTRGQQVTLRCSSQSGHNTVSWYQQALGQGPQFIFQYYREEENGRGNFPPRFSGLQFPNYSSELNVNALELDDSALYLCASRPITGSEQYFGPGTRLTVT.

V usage is TRBV19 and J usage is TRBJ2-7; TRBD1 is a possible D gene (6 bases). Germline CDR1 and CDR2: LNHDA and SQIVND (reference sequence). The CDR3 runs to 14 residues. V gave up 4 bases and J gave up 5 bases, with 15 bases separating them. The CDR3 spells CASSTYRDMDEQYF. The CDR3 DNA reads TGTGCCAGTAGTACCTACCGGGACATGGACGAGCAGTACTTC.

The rearrangement links TRBV9 to TRBJ1-1; 7 nucleotides line up with TRBD1. This CDR3 comprises 18 residues. Germline V gene sequence: CDR1 SGDLS, CDR2 YYNGEE. The V and J ends lost 4 bases and 5 bases, in that order; junction bases with no gene match: 20. The CDR3 bases are TGTGCCAGCAGCTTACGACGACAGGGAAATTTGTCGGGGACTGAAGCTTTCTTT. This sequence encodes CASSLRRQGNLSGTEAFF. The entire variable domain, with the rest obtained from reference TRBV9 and TRBJ1-1, is as follows: DSGVTQTPKHLITATGQRVTLRCSPRSGDLSVYWYQQSLDQGLQFLIQYYNGEERAKGNILERFSAQQFPDLHSELNLSSLELGDSALYFCASSLRRQGNLSGTEAFFGQGTRLTVV.

This chain uses TRBV5-1 with TRBJ2-7; perhaps TRBD2 as D (6 bases). The CDR3 has 14 residues. V lost 3 bases to trimming and J lost 2 bases, with 12 bases between them. Germline assignment: CDR1 SGHRS and CDR2 YFSETQ. The CDR3 here is CASSSHGGAYEQYF. The CDR3 nucleotides are TGCGCCAGCAGCTCCCACGGAGGGGCCTACGAGCAGTACTTC.

The CDR3: CASSREDSTKGNEKLFF. CDR3 in DNA: TGCGCCAGCAGTCGGGAGGACAGCACCAAGGGGAATGAAAAACTGTTTTTT. This chain joins TRBV10-1 and TRBJ1-4; the D gene is possibly TRBD1 (6 bases). Trimming pared 5 bases from V and 5 bases from J, leaving 21 bases between. This CDR3 is 17 amino acids long. CDR1 and CDR2 (germline): WNHNN, SYGVQD (reference sequence).

This chain links TRBV4-3 with TRBJ2-1, with 8 bases aligning to TRBD1. V trimming: 5 bases; J trimming: 7 bases; junction bases outside the gene matches: 7. The CDR3 is made up of 14 amino acids. Germline CDR1 LGHNA, CDR2 YSLEER. The CDR3 DNA reads as TGCGCCAGCAGCGTCCGGGACAGGTGGAATGAGCAGTTCTTC. Translating it yields CASSVRDRWNEQFF.

The chain recombines TRBV7-2 with TRBJ1-5, with D possibly being TRBD1 (5 bases). V dropped 1 base and J dropped 1 base, with 8 bases sitting between them. Germline V gives CDR1 SGHTA, CDR2 FQGNSA. The CDR3 is 15 residues long. The CDR3 here is CASSLGEGSNQPQHF. The DNA for the CDR3 is TGTGCCAGCAGCTTAGGGGAGGGGAGCAATCAGCCCCAGCATTTT.

This clone was recorded only once. CDR3 DNA sequence: TGTGCCTGGAGCTACGGTAGTGAGCAGTTCTTC. Translated, it gives CAWSYGSEQFF. The chain combines TRBV30 with TRBJ2-1, with D uncertain. Trimming took 3 bases from V and 9 from J, leaving 9 bases between them. The CDR3 spans 11 residues. CDR1 and CDR2 (germline): GTSNPN, SVGIG (reference sequence).

The V gene is TRBV19, the J gene TRBJ2-5; 7 nucleotides line up with TRBD1. CDR3 length equals 13 residues. Germline CDR1 LNHDA, CDR2 SQIVND (reference sequence). V lost 7 bases and J lost 5; bases outside the gene matches: 7. In nucleotides, the CDR3 is TGTGCCAGTACCTCGACAGGGTTGGAGACCCAGTACTTC. This translates into CASTSTGLETQYF.

V gene TRBV27 combines with J gene TRBJ2-5; 8 nucleotides line up with TRBD1. The germline V gene encodes CDR1 MNHEY and CDR2 SMNVEV (reference sequence). V lost 3 bases, J lost 2 bases, and 2 bases stayed unmatched. The CDR3 sequence is 14 residues long. CDR3 region: CASSFRTGQETQYF. CDR3 sequence (DNA): TGTGCCAGCAGTTTCAGGACAGGGCAAGAGACCCAGTACTTC.